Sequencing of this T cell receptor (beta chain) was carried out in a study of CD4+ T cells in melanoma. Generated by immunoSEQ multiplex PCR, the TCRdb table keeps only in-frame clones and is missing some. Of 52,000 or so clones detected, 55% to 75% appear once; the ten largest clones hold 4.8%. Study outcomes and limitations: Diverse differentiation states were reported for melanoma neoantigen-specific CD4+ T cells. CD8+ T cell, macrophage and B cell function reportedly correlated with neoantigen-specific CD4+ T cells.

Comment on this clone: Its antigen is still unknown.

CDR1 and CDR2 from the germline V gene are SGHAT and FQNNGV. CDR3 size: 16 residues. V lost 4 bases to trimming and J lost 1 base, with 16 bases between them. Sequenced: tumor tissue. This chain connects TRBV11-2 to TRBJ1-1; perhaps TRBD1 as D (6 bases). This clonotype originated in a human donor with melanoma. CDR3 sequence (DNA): TGTGCCAGCAGCTATTCACGACAGGCAAAGAACACTGAAGCTTTCTTT. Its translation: CASSYSRQAKNTEAFF.